The present T cell receptor (beta chain) was sequenced within a study of cytomegalovirus exposure and HLA in healthy donors. Findings and caveats of the study: In vitro confirmation showed a few CMV-associated chains to be CMV antigen specific.

With respect to this clone: Its antigen is unknown.

This CDR3 region has 15 residues. With V trimmed by 6 bases and J by 5 bases, 10 bases remained unmatched. Germline V gene lookup returns CDR1 SEHNR and CDR2 FQNEAQ (reference sequence). Profiling relied on immunoSEQ multiplex PCR, and the TCRdb table lists in-frame clones only, not all of them. Of around 160,000 clones listed, approximately 81% were seen once; the top ten hold roughly a tenth. V is TRBV7-9 and J is TRBJ2-1; 7 bases are shared with TRBD1. This TCR derives from a man in his thirties or forties in good health and CMV-seropositive. Sequenced input: PBMCs. CDR3 bases: TGTGCCAGCAGACCTGACAGGGTTAGGAACAATGAGCAGTTCTTC. It is translated as CASRPDRVRNNEQFF. Drawing the rest from reference TRBV7-9 and TRBJ2-1, the complete variable domain is DTGVSQNPRHKITKRGQNVTFRCDPISEHNRLYWYRQTLGQGPEFLTYFQNEAQLEKSRLLSDRFSAERPKGSFSTLEIQRTEQGDSAMYLCASRPDRVRNNEQFFGPGTRLTVL.